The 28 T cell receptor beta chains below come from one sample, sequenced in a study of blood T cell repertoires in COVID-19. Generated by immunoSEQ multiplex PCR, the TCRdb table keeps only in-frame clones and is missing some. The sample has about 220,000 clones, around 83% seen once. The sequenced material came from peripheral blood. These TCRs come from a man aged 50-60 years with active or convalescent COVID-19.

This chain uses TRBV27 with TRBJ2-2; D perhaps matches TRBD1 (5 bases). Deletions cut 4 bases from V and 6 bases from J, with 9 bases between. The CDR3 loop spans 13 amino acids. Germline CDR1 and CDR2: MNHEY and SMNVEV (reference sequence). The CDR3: CASSSQGSGELFF. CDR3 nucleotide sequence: TGTGCCAGCAGTTCCCAGGGTTCCGGGGAGCTGTTTTTT.

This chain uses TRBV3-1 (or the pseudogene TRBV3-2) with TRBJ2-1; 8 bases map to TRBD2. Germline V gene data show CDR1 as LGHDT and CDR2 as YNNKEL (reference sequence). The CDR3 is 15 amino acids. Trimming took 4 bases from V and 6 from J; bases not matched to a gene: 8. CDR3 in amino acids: CASSLAGSMSNEQFF. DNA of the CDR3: TGTGCCAGCAGCCTAGCGGGGTCAATGAGCAATGAGCAGTTCTTC.

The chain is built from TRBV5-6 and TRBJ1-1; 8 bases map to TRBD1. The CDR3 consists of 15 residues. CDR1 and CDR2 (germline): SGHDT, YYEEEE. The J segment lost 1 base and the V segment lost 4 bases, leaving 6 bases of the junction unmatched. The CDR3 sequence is CASSLPGQGNTEAFF. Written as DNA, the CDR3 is TGTGCCAGCAGCCTCCCAGGACAGGGGAACACTGAAGCTTTCTTT.

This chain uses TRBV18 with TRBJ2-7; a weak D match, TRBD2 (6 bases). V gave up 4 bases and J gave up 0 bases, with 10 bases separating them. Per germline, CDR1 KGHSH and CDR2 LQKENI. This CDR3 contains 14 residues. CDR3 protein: CASSLAESSYEQYF. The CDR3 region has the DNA TGTGCCAGCTCACTAGCGGAGAGCTCCTACGAGCAGTACTTC.

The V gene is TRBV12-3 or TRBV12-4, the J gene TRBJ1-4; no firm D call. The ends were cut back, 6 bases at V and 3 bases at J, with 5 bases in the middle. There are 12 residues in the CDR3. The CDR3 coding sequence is TGTGCCAGCAGCCGTCCTAATGAAAAACTGTTTTTT. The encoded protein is CASSRPNEKLFF.

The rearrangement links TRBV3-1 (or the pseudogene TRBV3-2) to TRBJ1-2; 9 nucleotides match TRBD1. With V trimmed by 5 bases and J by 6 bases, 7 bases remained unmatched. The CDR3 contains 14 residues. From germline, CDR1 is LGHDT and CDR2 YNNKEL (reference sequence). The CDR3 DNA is TGTGCCAGCAGCACCCGGACAGGGGCCCATGGCTACACCTTC. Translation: CASSTRTGAHGYTF.

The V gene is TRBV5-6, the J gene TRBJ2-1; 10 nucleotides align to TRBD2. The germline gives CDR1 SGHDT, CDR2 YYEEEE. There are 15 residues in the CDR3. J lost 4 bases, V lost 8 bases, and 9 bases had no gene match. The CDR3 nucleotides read TGTGCCAGTAACCGGGGTAGCGGGAGGTACAATGAGCAGTTCTTC. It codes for CASNRGSGRYNEQFF.

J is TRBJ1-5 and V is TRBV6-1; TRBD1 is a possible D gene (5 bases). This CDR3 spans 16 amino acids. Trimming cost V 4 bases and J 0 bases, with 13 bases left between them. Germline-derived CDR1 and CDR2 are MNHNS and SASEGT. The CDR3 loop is CASSGDSVYSNQPQHF. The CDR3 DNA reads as TGTGCCAGCAGTGGTGACAGCGTTTATAGCAATCAGCCCCAGCATTTT.

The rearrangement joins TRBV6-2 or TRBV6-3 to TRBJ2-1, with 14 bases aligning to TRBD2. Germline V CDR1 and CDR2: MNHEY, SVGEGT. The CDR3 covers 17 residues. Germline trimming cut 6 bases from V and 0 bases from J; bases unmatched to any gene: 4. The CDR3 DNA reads TGTGCCAGCAGCCCTGGGACTAGCGGGAGCTCCTACAATGAGCAGTTCTTC. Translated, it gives CASSPGTSGSSYNEQFF.

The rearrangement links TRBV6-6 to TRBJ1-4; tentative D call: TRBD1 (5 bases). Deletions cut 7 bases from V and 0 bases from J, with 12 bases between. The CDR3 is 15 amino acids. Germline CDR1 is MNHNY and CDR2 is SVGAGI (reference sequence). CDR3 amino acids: CASNPQGATNEKLFF. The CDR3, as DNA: TGTGCCAGCAACCCCCAGGGTGCAACTAATGAAAAACTGTTTTTT.

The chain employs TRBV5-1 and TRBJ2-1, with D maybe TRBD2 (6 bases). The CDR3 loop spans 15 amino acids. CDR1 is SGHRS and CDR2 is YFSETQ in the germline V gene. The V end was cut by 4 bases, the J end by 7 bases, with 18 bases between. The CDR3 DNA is TGCGCCAGCAGCCCTATTGGCGCTAGCGTGAATGAGCAGTTCTTC. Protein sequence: CASSPIGASVNEQFF. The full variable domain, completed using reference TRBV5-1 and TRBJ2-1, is KAGVTQTPRYLIKTRGQQVTLSCSPISGHRSVSWYQQTPGQGLQFLFEYFSETQRNKGNFPGRFSGRQFSNSRSEMNVSTLELGDSALYLCASSPIGASVNEQFFGPGTRLTVL.

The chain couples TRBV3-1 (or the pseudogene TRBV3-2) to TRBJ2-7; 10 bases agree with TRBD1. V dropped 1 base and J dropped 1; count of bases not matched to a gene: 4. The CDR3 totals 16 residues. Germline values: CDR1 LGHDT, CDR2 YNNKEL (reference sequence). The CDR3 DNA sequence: TGTGCCAGCAGCCAAGGGGACAGGGGACTTTCCTACGAGCAGTACGTC. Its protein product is CASSQGDRGLSYEQYV.

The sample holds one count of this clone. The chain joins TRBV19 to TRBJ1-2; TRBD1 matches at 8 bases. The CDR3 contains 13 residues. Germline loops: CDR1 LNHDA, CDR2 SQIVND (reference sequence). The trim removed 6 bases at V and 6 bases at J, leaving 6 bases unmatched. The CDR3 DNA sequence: TGTGCCAGTAGCCCGACAGGGGAGGATGGCTACACCTTC. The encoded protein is CASSPTGEDGYTF.

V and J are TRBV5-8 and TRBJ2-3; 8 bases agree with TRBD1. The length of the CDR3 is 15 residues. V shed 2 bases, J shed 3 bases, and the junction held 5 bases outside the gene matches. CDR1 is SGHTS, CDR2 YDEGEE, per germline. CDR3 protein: CASSLPRGLTDTQYF. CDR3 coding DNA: TGTGCCAGCAGCTTACCCAGGGGGCTGACAGATACGCAGTATTTT.

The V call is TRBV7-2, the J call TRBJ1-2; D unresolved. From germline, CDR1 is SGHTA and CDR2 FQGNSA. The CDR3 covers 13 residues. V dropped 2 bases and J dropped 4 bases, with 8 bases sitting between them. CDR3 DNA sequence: TGTGCCAGCAGCTTATCCGGTTTCTATGGCTACACCTTC. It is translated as CASSLSGFYGYTF.

DNA of the CDR3: TGTGCCAGCAGACTCCTAGGGGGCCCGATGAGCACTGAAGCTTTCTTT. This translates into CASRLLGGPMSTEAFF. This sequence joins TRBV7-8 and TRBJ1-1, with 7 bases fitting TRBD1. Germline values: CDR1 SGHVS, CDR2 FQNEAQ. The V gene end was trimmed by 6 bases and the J gene end by 4 bases; junction bases not matched to a gene: 14. This CDR3 contains 16 residues.

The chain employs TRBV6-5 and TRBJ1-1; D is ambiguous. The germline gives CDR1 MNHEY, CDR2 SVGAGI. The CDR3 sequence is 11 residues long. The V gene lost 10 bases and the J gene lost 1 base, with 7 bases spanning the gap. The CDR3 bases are TGTGCCACCCACTGGAACACTGAAGCTTTCTTT. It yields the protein CATHWNTEAFF.

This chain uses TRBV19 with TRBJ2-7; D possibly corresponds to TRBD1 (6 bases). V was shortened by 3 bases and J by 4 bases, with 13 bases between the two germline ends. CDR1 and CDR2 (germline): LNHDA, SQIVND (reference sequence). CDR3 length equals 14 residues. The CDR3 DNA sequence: TGTGCCAGTAGTATCACTGGGGGCAGGTACGAGCAGTACTTC. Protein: CASSITGGRYEQYF.

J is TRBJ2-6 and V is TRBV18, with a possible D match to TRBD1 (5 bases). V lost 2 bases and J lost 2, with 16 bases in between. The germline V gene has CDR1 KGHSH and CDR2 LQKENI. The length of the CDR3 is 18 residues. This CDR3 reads CASSPYAGPNTGANVLTF. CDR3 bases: TGTGCCAGCTCACCATATGCAGGGCCCAACACTGGGGCCAACGTCCTGACTTTC.

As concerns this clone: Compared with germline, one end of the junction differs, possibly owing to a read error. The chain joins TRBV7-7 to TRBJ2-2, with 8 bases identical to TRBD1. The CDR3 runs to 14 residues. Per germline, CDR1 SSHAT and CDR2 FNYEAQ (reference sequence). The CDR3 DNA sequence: TGTGCTAGCAGCAGACAGGGGATCACCGGGGAGCTGTTTTTT. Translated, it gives CASSRQGITGELFF.

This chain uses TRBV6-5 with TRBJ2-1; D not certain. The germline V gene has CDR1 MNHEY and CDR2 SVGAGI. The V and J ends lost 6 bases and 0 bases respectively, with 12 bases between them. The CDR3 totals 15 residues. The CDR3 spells CASRAGRNSYNEQFF. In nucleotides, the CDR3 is TGTGCCAGCAGGGCTGGGCGAAACTCCTACAATGAGCAGTTCTTC.

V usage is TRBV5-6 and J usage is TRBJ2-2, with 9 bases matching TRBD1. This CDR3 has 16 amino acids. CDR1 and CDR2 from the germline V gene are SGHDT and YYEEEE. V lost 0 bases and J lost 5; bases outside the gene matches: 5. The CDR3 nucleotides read TGTGCCAGCAGCTTGGGGGACAGGGCGCGTACCGGGGAGCTGTTTTTT. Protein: CASSLGDRARTGELFF.

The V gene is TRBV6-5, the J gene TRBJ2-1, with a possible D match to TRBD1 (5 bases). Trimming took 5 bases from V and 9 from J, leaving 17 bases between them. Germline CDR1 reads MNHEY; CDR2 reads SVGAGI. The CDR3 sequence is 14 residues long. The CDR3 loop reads CASSLYRGQPEQFF. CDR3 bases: TGTGCCAGCAGTCTTTATAGAGGACAACCTGAGCAGTTCTTC.

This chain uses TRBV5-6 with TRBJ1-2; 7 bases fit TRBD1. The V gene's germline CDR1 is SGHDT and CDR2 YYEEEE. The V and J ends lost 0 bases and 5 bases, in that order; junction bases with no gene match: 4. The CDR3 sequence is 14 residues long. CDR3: CASSLVGTAYGYTF. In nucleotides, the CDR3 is TGTGCCAGCAGCTTGGTAGGGACAGCGTATGGCTACACCTTC.

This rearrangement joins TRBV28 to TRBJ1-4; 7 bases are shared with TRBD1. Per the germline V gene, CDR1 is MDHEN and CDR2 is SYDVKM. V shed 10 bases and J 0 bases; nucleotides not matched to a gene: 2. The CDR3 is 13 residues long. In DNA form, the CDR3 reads TGTGCCACCCAGGGGGCAACTAATGAAAAACTGTTTTTT. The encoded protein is CATQGATNEKLFF. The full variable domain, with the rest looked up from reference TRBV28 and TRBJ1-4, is DVKVTQSSRYLVKRTGEKVFLECVQDMDHENMFWYRQDPGLGLRLIYFSYDVKMKEKGDIPEGYSVSREKKERFSLILESASTNQTSMYLCATQGATNEKLFFGSGTQLSVL.

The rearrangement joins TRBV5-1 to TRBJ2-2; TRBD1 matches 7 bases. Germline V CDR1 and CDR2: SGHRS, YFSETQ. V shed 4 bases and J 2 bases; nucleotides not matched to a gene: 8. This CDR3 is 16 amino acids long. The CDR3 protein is CASSEGTDTNTGELFF. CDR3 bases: TGCGCCAGCAGCGAGGGGACAGATACTAACACCGGGGAGCTGTTTTTT.

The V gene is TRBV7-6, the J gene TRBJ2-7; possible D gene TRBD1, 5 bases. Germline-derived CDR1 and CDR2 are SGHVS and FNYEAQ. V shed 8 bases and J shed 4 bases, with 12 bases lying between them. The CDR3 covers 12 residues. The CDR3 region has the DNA TGTGCCAGCGGAAGGGGTCAGTACGAGCAGTACTTC. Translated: CASGRGQYEQYF.

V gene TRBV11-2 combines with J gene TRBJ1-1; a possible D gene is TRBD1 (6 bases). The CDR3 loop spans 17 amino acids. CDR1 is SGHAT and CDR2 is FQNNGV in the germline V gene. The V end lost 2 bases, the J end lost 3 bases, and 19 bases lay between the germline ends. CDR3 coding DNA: TGTGCCAGCAGCTTAATTTCAGGGGTTGTTGGTGACACTGAAGCTTTCTTT. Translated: CASSLISGVVGDTEAFF.